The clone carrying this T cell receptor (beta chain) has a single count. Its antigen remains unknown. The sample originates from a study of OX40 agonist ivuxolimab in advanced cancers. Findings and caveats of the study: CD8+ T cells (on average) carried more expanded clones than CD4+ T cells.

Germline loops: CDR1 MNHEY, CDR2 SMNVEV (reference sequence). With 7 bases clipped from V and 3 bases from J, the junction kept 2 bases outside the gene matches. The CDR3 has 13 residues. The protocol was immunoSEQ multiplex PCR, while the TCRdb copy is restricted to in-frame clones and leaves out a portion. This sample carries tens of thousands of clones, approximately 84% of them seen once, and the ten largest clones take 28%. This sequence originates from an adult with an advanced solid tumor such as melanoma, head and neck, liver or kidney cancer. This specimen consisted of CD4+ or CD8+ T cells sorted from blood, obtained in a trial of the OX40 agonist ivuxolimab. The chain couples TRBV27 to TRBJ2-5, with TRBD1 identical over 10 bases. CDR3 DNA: TGTGCCAGCACCGGGACAGGGGAAGAGACCCAGTACTTC. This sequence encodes CASTGTGEETQYF.